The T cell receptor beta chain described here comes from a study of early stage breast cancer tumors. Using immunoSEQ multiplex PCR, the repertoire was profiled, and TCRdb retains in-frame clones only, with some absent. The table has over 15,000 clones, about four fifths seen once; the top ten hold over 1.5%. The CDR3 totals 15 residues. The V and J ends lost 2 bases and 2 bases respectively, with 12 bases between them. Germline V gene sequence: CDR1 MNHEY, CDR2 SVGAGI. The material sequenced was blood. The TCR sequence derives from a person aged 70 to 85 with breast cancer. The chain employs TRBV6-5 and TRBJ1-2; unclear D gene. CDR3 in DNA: TGTGCCAGCAGTTACCTAACAGCTTCGAACTATGGCTACACCTTC. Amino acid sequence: CASSYLTASNYGYTF.